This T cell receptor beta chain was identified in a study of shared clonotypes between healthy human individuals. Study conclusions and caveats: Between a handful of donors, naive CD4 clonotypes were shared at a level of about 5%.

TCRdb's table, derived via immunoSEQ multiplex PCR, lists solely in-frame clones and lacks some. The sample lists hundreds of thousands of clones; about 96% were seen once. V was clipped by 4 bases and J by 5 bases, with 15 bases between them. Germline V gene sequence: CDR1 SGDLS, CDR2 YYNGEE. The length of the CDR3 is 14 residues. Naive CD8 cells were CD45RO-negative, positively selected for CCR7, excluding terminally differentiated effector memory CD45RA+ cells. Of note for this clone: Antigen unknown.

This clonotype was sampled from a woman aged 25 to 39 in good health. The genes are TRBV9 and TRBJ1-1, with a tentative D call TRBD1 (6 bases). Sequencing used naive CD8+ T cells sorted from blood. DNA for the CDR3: TGTGCCAGCAGCCCTCGGGGGGCAGGAACTGAAGCTTTCTTT. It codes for CASSPRGAGTEAFF.